The T cell receptor (beta chain) described here comes from a study of preoperative IRX-2 immunotherapy in early breast cancer. Produced via immunoSEQ multiplex PCR; TCRdb's table is partial and in-frame only. Found here are about 23,000 clones, 85% to 90% of them singletons; the top ten hold roughly 9%. Germline loops: CDR1 SGHDT, CDR2 YYEEEE. The CDR3 covers 18 residues. With 0 bases clipped from V and 6 bases from J, the junction kept 11 bases outside the gene matches. Treatment denoted: preoperative locoregional IRX-2 cytokine immunotherapy. Preoperative locoregional IRX-2 cytokine immunotherapy was tested in the phase Ib source study.

Sequencing used tumor tissue, obtained after IRX-2 immunotherapy. The TCR comes from a human donor with breast cancer. V is TRBV5-6 and J is TRBJ2-1; TRBD2 aligns across 11 bases. In DNA, the CDR3 is TGTGCCAGCAGCTTGGGACAGACTAGCGGGATAAGGGTCAATGAGCAGTTCTTC. It encodes CASSLGQTSGIRVNEQFF.